This T cell receptor (beta chain) emerged from a study of blood T cell repertoires in COVID-19. Study context: Specimens from acute and convalescent COVID-19 originated in the United States, Italy and Spain. Sample material is recorded as cDNA or gDNA derived from T cells, B-cell-depleted T cells, or PBMCs.

Original data processing: The authors estimated nucleated cell counts from reference gene primer amplification. Assay used: immunoSEQ multiplex PCR; TCRdb lists only in-frame clones, some missing. That table supplies the V and J calls and clone size; D and trimming were determined from the DNA. The sample holds approximately 220,000 clones, around 86% seen once. The receptor's source is a man aged 55 to 70 with acute or convalescent COVID-19. Sequencing was done on a sample of peripheral blood.

The CDR3 DNA sequence: TGTGCCAGCAGCCAAGATAGACCCGGGTACGAGCAGTACTTC. Amino acids: CASSQDRPGYEQYF. This chain links TRBV3-1 (or the pseudogene TRBV3-2) with TRBJ2-7, with no clear D. The CDR3 contains 14 residues. Trimming took 0 bases from V and 4 from J, leaving 10 bases between them. Germline V gives CDR1 LGHDT, CDR2 YNNKEL (reference sequence).